This TCR beta chain was profiled in a study of T cell responses to AZD1222 COVID-19 vaccine. Overall study results and limits: There were mostly white British donors and more females than males, and clonal diversity was possibly underestimated.

Remarks on this clone: The antigen remains undetermined.

Assay: immunoSEQ multiplex PCR; the TCRdb copy retains only in-frame clones and omits some. The data contain 120,000 or so clones, 80% to 90% of them seen just once; the ten biggest clones take up 6% to 8%. This CDR3 has 15 residues. The V gene's germline CDR1 is MNHEY and CDR2 SVGAGI. Trimming removed 5 bases from V and 3 bases from J, with 14 bases in between. This receptor was taken from an adult in good health. The chain links TRBV6-5 to TRBJ2-4; D is possibly TRBD2 (5 bases). The input for sequencing was peripheral blood, taken on day 0 of AZD1222 vaccination. Here the CDR3 DNA reads TGTGCCAGCAGTATTCGTCCCGAGGGCAAAAACATTCAGTACTTC. The encoded protein is CASSIRPEGKNIQYF.